Listed below are T cell receptor beta chains from one sample, sequenced in a study of blood T cell repertoires in COVID-19. Assay: immunoSEQ multiplex PCR; the TCRdb copy retains only in-frame clones and omits some. This repertoire shows roughly 120,000 clones, 85% found once; its top ten account for roughly a tenth. The sequencing input was peripheral blood. Receptors were obtained from a man older than 75 with acute or convalescent COVID-19. Both conserved end residues are part of each CDR3. D genes are given only for firm matches. The size entry is marked missing in some rows and otherwise reads once, few, many or a size class.

v_call	clone_size	d_call	j_call	cdr3_aa	cdr3_nt
TRBV13	-	TRBD2	TRBJ2-3	CASSLYRGASGGAEDTQYF	TGTGCCAGCAGCTTATACCGCGGGGCTAGCGGGGGGGCTGAGGATACGCAGTATTTT
TRBV18	-	TRBD2	TRBJ2-6	CASSPRGGAGANVLTF	TGTGCCAGCTCACCACGCGGGGGGGCTGGGGCCAACGTCCTGACTTTC
TRBV7-2	-	TRBD2	TRBJ2-1	CASSPRLAGVYNEQFF	TGTGCCAGCAGCCCCAGACTAGCGGGCGTATACAATGAGCAGTTCTTC
TRBV18	-	TRBD1	TRBJ1-1	CASSPPGTGSTEAFF	TGTGCCAGCTCACCCCCTGGGACAGGGTCTACTGAAGCTTTCTTT
TRBV11-3	-	-	TRBJ1-1	CASSLAAYTEAFF	TGTGCCAGCAGCTTGGCCGCTTACACTGAAGCTTTCTTT
TRBV12-3/TRBV12-4	-	TRBD1	TRBJ1-6	CASSPRQGSPLHF	TGTGCCAGCAGTCCCCGACAGGGATCACCCCTCCACTTT
TRBV15	-	-	TRBJ1-4	CATSRPTPDSNEKLFF	TGTGCCACCAGCAGACCAACCCCGGACAGTAATGAAAAACTGTTTTTT
TRBV5-1	-	-	TRBJ1-1	CASSTGSYTEAFF	TGCGCCAGCAGTACAGGGTCGTACACTGAAGCTTTCTTT
TRBV6-2/TRBV6-3	-	TRBD2	TRBJ2-7	CASSPAAGAYEQYF	TGTGCCAGCAGCCCCGCGGCGGGGGCCTACGAGCAGTACTTC
TRBV28	-	-	TRBJ1-3	CASMIYSGNTIYF	TGTGCCAGCATGATCTACTCTGGAAACACCATATATTTT
TRBV4-1	once	-	TRBJ1-5	CASSQELKNQPQHF	TGCGCCAGCAGCCAAGAACTGAAAAATCAGCCCCAGCATTTT
TRBV10-3	-	-	TRBJ2-7	CAILGQSYEQYF	TGTGCCATCCTTGGACAGTCCTACGAGCAGTACTTC
TRBV4-2	-	TRBD2	TRBJ2-1	CASSQELAGVIGEQFF	TGTGCCAGCAGCCAGGAACTAGCGGGAGTTATAGGTGAGCAGTTCTTC
TRBV6-5	-	TRBD2	TRBJ2-2	CASRRLALTGELFF	TGTGCCAGCAGGAGACTAGCCTTGACCGGGGAGCTGTTTTTT
TRBV18	-	-	TRBJ2-1	CASSPSRAGQDNEQFF	TGTGCCAGCTCACCATCGAGAGCGGGACAAGACAATGAGCAGTTCTTC
TRBV4-1	-	TRBD2	TRBJ2-7	CASSQDSGGPYEQYF	TGCGCCAGCAGCCAAGATAGCGGGGGACCCTACGAGCAGTACTTC
TRBV19	-	TRBD2	TRBJ2-1	CASSILAGGLGEQFF	TGTGCCAGTAGTATTCTAGCGGGGGGTTTGGGTGAGCAGTTCTTC
TRBV10-3	-	-	TRBJ1-1	CAIRLGGENTEAFF	TGTGCCATCAGGCTCGGGGGGGAGAACACTGAAGCTTTCTTT
TRBV3-1/TRBV3-2	-	-	TRBJ1-4	CASSQVLSGNEKLFF	TGTGCCAGCAGCCAAGTCCTGTCAGGGAATGAAAAACTGTTTTTT
TRBV25-1	once	TRBD1	TRBJ1-4	CASSEPQGAKGEKLFF	TGTGCCAGCAGTGAGCCACAGGGGGCCAAAGGAGAAAAACTGTTTTTT
TRBV10-3	-	-	TRBJ2-7	CAISESTGAGIPYEQYF	TGTGCCATCAGTGAGTCGACAGGAGCGGGGATCCCCTACGAGCAGTACTTC
TRBV28	-	-	TRBJ2-7	CASSSRDTPYEQYF	TGTGCCAGCAGTTCCCGGGACACCCCCTACGAGCAGTACTTC
TRBV6-5	-	TRBD2	TRBJ2-1	CASSPLAGDLNEQFF	TGTGCCAGCAGCCCACTAGCGGGAGATTTAAATGAGCAGTTCTTC
TRBV18	few	TRBD1	TRBJ1-2	CASSPSTGGYGYTF	TGTGCCAGCTCACCAAGCACAGGGGGCTATGGCTACACCTTC
TRBV7-2	once	-	TRBJ2-7	CASSLRTRGSFEQYF	TGTGCCAGCAGCTTACGGACTAGGGGGAGTTTCGAGCAGTACTTC
TRBV5-5	-	-	TRBJ1-5	CASSPGEVNQPQHF	TGTGCCAGCAGCCCCGGAGAGGTCAATCAGCCCCAGCATTTT
TRBV5-1	few	-	TRBJ2-7	CASSLDGAAQYF	TGCGCCAGCAGCTTGGATGGGGCCGCGCAGTACTTC
TRBV28	-	TRBD1	TRBJ1-1	CASSYQGVRTEAFF	TGTGCCAGCAGTTATCAGGGGGTCAGGACTGAAGCTTTCTTT
TRBV28	-	TRBD2	TRBJ2-1	CASSPASGSSYNEQFF	TGTGCCAGCAGTCCCGCTAGCGGGAGCTCCTACAATGAGCAGTTCTTC
TRBV6-5	-	-	TRBJ2-7	CASSYSSIYEQYF	TGTGCCAGCAGTTACTCTAGCATCTACGAGCAGTACTTC
TRBV11-2	-	-	TRBJ1-2	CATTENGYTF	TGTGCCACCACGGAGAATGGCTACACCTTC
TRBV5-6	-	-	TRBJ1-2	CASSSTGTTNYGYTF	TGTGCCAGCAGCTCGACCGGGACAACTAACTATGGCTACACCTTC
TRBV19	-	TRBD1	TRBJ2-1	CASSGRDRAYNEQFF	TGTGCCAGTAGTGGCCGGGACAGGGCCTACAATGAGCAGTTCTTC
TRBV7-9	-	-	TRBJ2-1	CASSYLDEQFF	TGTGCCAGCAGCTATCTAGATGAGCAGTTCTTC
TRBV18	-	-	TRBJ1-3	CASSEEMVRGNTIYF	TGTGCCAGCTCGGAGGAGATGGTTCGAGGAAACACCATATATTTT